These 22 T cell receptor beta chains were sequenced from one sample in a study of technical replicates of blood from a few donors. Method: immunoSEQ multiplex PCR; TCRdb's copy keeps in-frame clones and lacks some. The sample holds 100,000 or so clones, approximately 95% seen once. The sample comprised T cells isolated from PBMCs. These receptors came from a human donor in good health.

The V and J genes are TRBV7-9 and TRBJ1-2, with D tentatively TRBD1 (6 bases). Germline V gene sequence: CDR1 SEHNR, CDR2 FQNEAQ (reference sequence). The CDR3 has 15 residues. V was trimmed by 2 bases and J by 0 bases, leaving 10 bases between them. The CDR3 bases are TGTGCCAGCAGCTTATACAGGGATGCTAACTATGGCTACACCTTC. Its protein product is CASSLYRDANYGYTF.

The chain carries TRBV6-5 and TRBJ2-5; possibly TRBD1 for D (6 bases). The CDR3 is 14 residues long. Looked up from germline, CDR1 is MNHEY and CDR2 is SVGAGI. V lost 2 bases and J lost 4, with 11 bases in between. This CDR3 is CASSYGGLRETQYF. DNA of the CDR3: TGTGCCAGCAGTTACGGGGGCCTGAGAGAGACCCAGTACTTC.

CDR3 sequence: CASSQDQLVEVSGAEQFF. CDR3 DNA: TGCGCCAGCAGCCAAGATCAATTAGTTGAGGTTTCTGGGGCTGAGCAGTTCTTC. The chain is built from TRBV4-1 and TRBJ2-1, with D possibly matching TRBD1 (5 bases). The CDR3 has 18 residues. Looked up from germline, CDR1 is MGHRA and CDR2 is YSYEKL. Trimming cost V 0 bases and J 9 bases, with 24 bases left between them.

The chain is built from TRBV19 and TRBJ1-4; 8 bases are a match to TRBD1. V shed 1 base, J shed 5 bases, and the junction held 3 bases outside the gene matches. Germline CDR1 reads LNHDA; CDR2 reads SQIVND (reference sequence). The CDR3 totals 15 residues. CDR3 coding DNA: TGTGCCAGTAGTATAGCCCGGGACAGGAATGAAAAACTGTTTTTT. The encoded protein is CASSIARDRNEKLFF.

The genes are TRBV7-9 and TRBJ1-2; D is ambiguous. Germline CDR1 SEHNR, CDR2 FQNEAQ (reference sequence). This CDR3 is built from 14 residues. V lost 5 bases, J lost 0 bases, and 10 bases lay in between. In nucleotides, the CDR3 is TGTGCCAGCAGCGCTTCCGGGTCTAACTATGGCTACACCTTC. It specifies CASSASGSNYGYTF.

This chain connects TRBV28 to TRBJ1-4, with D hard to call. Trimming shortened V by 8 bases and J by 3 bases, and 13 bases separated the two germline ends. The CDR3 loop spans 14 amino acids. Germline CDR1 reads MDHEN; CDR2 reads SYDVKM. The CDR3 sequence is CASADSLANEKLFF. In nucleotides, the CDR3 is TGTGCCAGCGCCGATTCATTAGCTAATGAAAAACTGTTTTTT.

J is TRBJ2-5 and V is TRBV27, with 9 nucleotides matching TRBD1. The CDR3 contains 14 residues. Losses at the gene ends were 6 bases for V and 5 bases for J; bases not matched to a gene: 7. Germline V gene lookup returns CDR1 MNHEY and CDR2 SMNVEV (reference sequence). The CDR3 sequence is CASSLQGAVETQYF. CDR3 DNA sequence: TGTGCCAGCAGCCTACAGGGGGCCGTGGAGACCCAGTACTTC.

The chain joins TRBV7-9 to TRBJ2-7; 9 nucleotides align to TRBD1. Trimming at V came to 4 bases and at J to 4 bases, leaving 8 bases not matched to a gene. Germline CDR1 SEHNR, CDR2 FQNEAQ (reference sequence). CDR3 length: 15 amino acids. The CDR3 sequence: CASSSGRDRAYEQYF. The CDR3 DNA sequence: TGTGCCAGCAGCTCCGGCCGGGACAGGGCTTACGAGCAGTACTTC.

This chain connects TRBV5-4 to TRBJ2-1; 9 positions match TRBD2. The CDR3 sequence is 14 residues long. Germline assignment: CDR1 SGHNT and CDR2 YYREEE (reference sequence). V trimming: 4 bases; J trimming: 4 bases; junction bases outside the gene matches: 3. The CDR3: CASSETSGYNEQFF. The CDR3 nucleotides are TGTGCCAGCAGCGAGACTAGCGGTTACAATGAGCAGTTCTTC. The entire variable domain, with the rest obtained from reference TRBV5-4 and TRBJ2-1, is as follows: ETGVTQSPTHLIKTRGQQVTLRCSSQSGHNTVSWYQQALGQGPQFIFQYYREEENGRGNFPPRFSGLQFPNYSSELNVNALELDDSALYLCASSETSGYNEQFFGPGTRLTVL.

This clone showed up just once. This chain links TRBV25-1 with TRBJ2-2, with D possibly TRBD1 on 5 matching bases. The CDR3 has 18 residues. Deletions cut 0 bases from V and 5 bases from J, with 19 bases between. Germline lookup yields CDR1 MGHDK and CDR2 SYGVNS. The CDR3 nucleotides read TGTGCCAGCAGTGAATATACGGCAGGGCTGGAATGGACCGGGGAGCTGTTTTTT. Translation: CASSEYTAGLEWTGELFF.

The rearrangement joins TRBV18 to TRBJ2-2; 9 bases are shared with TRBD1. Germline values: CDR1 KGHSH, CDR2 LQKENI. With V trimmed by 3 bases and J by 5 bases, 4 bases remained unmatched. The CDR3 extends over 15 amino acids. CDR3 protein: CASSPVGQGTGELFF. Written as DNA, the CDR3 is TGTGCCAGCTCACCTGTAGGACAGGGGACCGGGGAGCTGTTTTTT.

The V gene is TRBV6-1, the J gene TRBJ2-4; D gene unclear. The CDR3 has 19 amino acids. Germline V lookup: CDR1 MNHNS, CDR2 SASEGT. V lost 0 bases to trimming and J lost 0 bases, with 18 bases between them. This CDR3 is CASSEASVKTALAKNIQYF. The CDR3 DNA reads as TGTGCCAGCAGTGAAGCTTCGGTTAAAACAGCTTTAGCCAAAAACATTCAGTACTTC.

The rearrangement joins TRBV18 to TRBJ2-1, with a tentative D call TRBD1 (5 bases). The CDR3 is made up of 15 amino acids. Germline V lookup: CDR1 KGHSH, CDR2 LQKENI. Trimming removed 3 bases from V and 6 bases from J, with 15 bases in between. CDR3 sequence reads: CASSPGQGLLNEQFF. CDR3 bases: TGTGCCAGCTCACCGGGGCAAGGTTTACTCAATGAGCAGTTCTTC. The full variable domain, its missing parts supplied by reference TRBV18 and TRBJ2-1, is NAGVMQNPRHLVRRRGQEARLRCSPMKGHSHVYWYRQLPEEGLKFMVYLQKENIIDESGMPKERFSAEFPKEGPSILRIQQVVRGDSAAYFCASSPGQGLLNEQFFGPGTRLTVL.

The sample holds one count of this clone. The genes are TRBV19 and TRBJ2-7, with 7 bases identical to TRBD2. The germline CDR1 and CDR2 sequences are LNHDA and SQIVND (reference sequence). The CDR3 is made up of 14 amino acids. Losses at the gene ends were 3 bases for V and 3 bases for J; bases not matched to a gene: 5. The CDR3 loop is CASSIRGTIYEQYF. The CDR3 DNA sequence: TGTGCCAGTAGTATTCGGGGGACTATCTACGAGCAGTACTTC.

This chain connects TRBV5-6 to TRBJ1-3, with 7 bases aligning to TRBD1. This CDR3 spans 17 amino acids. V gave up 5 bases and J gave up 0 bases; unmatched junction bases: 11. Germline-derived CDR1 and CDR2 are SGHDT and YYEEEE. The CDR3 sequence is CASRPQGPQLSGNTIYF. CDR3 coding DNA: TGTGCCAGCAGACCACAGGGGCCACAACTCTCTGGAAACACCATATATTTT.

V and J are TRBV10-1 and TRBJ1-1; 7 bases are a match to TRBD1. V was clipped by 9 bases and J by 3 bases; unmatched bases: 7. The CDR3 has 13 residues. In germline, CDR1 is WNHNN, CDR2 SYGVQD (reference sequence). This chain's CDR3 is CASQDRVDTEAFF. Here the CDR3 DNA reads TGCGCCAGTCAAGACAGGGTTGACACTGAAGCTTTCTTT.

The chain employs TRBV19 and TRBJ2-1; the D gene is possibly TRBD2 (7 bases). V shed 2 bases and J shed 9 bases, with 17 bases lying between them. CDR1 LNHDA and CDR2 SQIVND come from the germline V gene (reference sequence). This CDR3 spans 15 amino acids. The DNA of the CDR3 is TGTGCCAGTAGTATACCGTACGGGGGGCTTGGTGAGCAGTTCTTC. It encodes CASSIPYGGLGEQFF. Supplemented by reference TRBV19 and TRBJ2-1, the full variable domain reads DGGITQSPKYLFRKEGQNVTLSCEQNLNHDAMYWYRQDPGQGLRLIYYSQIVNDFQKGDIAEGYSVSREKKESFPLTVTSAQKNPTAFYLCASSIPYGGLGEQFFGPGTRLTVL.

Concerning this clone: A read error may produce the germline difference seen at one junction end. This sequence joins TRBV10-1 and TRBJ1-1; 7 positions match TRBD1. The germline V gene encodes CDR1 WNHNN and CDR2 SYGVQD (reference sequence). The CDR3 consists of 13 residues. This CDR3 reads CAGSDSTGIEAFF. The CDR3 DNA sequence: TGCGCCGGCAGTGACTCGACAGGGATTGAAGCTTTCTTT.

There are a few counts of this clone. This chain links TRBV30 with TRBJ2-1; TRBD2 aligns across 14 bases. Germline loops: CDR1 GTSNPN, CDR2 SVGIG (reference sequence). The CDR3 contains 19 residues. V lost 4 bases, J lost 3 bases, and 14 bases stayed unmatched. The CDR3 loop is CAWNVPRGLAGAHYNEQFF. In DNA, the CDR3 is TGTGCCTGGAACGTCCCTCGGGGACTAGCGGGGGCACACTACAATGAGCAGTTCTTC.

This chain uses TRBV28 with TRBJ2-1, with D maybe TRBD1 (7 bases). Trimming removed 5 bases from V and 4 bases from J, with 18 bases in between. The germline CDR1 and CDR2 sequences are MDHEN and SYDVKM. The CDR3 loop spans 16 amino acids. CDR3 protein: CASSASSGGFYNEQFF. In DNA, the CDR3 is TGTGCCAGCAGTGCCTCCTCAGGGGGGTTTTACAATGAGCAGTTCTTC.

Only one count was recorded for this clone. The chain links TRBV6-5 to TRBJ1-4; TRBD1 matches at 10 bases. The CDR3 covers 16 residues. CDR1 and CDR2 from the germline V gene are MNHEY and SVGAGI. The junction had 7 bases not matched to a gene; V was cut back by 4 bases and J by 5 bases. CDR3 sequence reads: CASSSDRGRSNEKLFF. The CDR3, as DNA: TGTGCCAGCAGTTCAGACAGGGGGCGCTCAAATGAAAAACTGTTTTTT.

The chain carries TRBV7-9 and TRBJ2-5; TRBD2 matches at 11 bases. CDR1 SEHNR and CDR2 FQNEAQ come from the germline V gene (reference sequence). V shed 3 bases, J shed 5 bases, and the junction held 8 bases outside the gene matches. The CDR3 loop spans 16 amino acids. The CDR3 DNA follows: TGTGCCAGCAGCTTTGGTAGCGGGAGGGCCTTGGAGACCCAGTACTTC. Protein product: CASSFGSGRALETQYF.